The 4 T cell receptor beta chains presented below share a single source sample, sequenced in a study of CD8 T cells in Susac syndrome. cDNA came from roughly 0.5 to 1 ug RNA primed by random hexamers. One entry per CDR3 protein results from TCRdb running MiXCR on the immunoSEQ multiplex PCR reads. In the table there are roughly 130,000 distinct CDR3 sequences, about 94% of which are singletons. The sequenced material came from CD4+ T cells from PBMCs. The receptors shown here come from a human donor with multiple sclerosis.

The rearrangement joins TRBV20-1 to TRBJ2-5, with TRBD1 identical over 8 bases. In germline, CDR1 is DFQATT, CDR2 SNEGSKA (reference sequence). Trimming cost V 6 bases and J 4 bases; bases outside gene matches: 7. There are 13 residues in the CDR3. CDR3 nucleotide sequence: TGCAGTGCCCCCGACAGGGGAGGAGAGACCCAGTACTTC. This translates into CSAPDRGGETQYF.

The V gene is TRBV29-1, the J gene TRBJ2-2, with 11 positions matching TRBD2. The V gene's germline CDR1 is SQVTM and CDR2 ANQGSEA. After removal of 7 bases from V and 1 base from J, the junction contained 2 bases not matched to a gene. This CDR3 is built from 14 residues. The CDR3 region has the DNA TGCAGCGGTGGACTAGCGGGGAACACCGGGGAGCTGTTTTTT. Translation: CSGGLAGNTGELFF.

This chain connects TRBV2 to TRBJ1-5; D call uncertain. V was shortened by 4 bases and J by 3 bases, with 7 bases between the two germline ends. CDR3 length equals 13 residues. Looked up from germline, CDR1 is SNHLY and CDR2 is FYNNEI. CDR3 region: CASSGDINQPQHF. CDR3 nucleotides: TGTGCCAGCAGTGGTGACATCAATCAGCCCCAGCATTTT.

The CDR3 loop is CASSRYRGRGTEAFF. The CDR3 DNA follows: TGCGCCAGCAGTCGATACAGGGGACGAGGCACTGAAGCTTTCTTT. The J gene is TRBJ1-1, the V gene TRBV23-1; TRBD1 matches at 7 bases. TRBV23-1 is an ORF; its function is uncertain. V lost 4 bases to trimming and J lost 4 bases; unmatched junction nucleotides: 9. The length of the CDR3 is 15 residues.